The 8 T cell receptor beta chains reported below all come from one sample, sequenced in a study of T cells in pancreatic ductal adenocarcinoma. No neoadjuvant therapy was given to the selected pancreatic ductal adenocarcinoma patients before their surgery. Here immunoSEQ multiplex PCR was the method, and the copy in TCRdb shows in-frame clones only, minus some. The table includes about 98,000 clones, nearly 95% detected once. Sequencing was done on a sample of PBMCs. The receptors derive from a human donor with pancreatic ductal adenocarcinoma.

V is TRBV5-6 and J is TRBJ2-5; 9 positions match TRBD1. The CDR3 spans 15 residues. Germline CDR1 reads SGHDT; CDR2 reads YYEEEE. V dropped 7 bases and J dropped 0; count of bases not matched to a gene: 7. The CDR3 is CASCPGQGYQETQYF. The DNA for the CDR3 is TGTGCCAGCTGTCCGGGACAGGGCTACCAAGAGACCCAGTACTTC.

V gene TRBV28 combines with J gene TRBJ2-3; 8 bases are a match to TRBD2. Germline CDR1 MDHEN, CDR2 SYDVKM. Losses at the gene ends were 8 bases for V and 4 bases for J; bases not matched to a gene: 11. The CDR3 totals 15 residues. The CDR3 coding sequence is TGTGCCAGCGGCCGAGCGGGAGTTTCCCCAGATACGCAGTATTTT. Protein: CASGRAGVSPDTQYF.

A few counts support this clone. The chain has TRBV5-1 and TRBJ2-5, with 8 bases identical to TRBD1. Per the germline V gene, CDR1 is SGHRS and CDR2 is YFSETQ. V dropped 4 bases and J dropped 0; count of bases not matched to a gene: 8. This CDR3 is built from 16 residues. The chain's CDR3 is CASSEGPGQDQETQYF. DNA for the CDR3: TGCGCCAGCAGCGAAGGACCGGGACAGGACCAAGAGACCCAGTACTTC. Complete variable domain (other parts from reference TRBV5-1 and TRBJ2-5): KAGVTQTPRYLIKTRGQQVTLSCSPISGHRSVSWYQQTPGQGLQFLFEYFSETQRNKGNFPGRFSGRQFSNSRSEMNVSTLELGDSALYLCASSEGPGQDQETQYFGPGTRLLVL.

V gene TRBV9 combines with J gene TRBJ1-3; D perhaps matches TRBD1 (6 bases). V lost 4 bases, J lost 0 bases, and 11 bases lay in between. CDR1 SGDLS and CDR2 YYNGEE come from the germline V gene. The CDR3 is made up of 15 amino acids. CDR3 DNA: TGTGCCAGCAGCCCCGGACAGATCTCTGGAAACACCATATATTTT. Translating gives CASSPGQISGNTIYF.

CDR3 region: CARRGLAGGSYNEQFF. The CDR3 bases are TGTGCCAGAAGAGGCCTGGCGGGGGGCTCCTACAATGAGCAGTTCTTC. The rearrangement joins TRBV5-3 to TRBJ2-1; 8 nucleotides align to TRBD2. TRBV5-3 falls under the ORF class, with uncertain function. The CDR3 runs to 16 residues. V lost 5 bases and J lost 0; bases outside the gene matches: 7.

The rearrangement joins TRBV30 to TRBJ2-1; 8 bases align to TRBD2. There are 15 residues in the CDR3. The junction had 11 bases not matched to a gene; V was cut back by 2 bases and J by 8 bases. The germline V gene encodes CDR1 GTSNPN and CDR2 SVGIG (reference sequence). The DNA of the CDR3 is TGTGCCTGGAGTTCCTGGCGGGAGGTTCTGTATGAGCAGTTCTTC. It encodes CAWSSWREVLYEQFF. Full variable domain (outside the CDR3, taken from reference TRBV30 and TRBJ2-1): SQTIHQWPATLVQPVGSPLSLECTVEGTSNPNLYWYRQAAGRGLQLLFYSVGIGQISSEVPQNLSASRPQDRQFILSSKKLLLSDSGFYLCAWSSWREVLYEQFFGPGTRLTVL.

This clone has only one observation. This chain connects TRBV6-1 to TRBJ1-1; D is uncertain. CDR1 MNHNS and CDR2 SASEGT come from the germline V gene. The CDR3 is made up of 13 amino acids. Trimming took off 1 base at V and 11 bases at J, with 14 bases between the two ends. The CDR3 region has the DNA TGTGCCAGCAGTGAAGATGGCAGCCTCGGGGCTTTCTTT. Amino acid sequence: CASSEDGSLGAFF.

The chain has TRBV10-3 and TRBJ2-2, with D perhaps matching TRBD1 (6 bases). Per germline, CDR1 ENHRY and CDR2 SYGVKD. Trimming took off 4 bases at V and 4 bases at J, with 7 bases between the two ends. The CDR3 length is 13 residues. CDR3 sequence reads: CAISGTVTGELFF. The CDR3 coding sequence is TGTGCCATCAGTGGGACAGTCACCGGGGAGCTGTTTTTT.